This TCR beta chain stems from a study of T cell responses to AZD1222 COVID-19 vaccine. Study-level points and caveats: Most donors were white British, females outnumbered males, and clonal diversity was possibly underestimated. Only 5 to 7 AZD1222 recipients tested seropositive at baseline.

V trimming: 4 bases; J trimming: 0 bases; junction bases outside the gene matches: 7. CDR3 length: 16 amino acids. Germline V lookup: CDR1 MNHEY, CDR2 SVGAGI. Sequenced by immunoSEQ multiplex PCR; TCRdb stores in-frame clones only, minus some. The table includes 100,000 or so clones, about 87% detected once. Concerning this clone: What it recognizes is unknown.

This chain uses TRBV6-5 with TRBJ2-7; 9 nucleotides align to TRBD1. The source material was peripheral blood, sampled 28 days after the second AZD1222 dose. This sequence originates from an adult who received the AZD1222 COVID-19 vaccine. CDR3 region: CASSLTGGASSYEQYF. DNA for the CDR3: TGTGCCAGCAGTTTAACAGGGGGCGCGAGCTCCTACGAGCAGTACTTC.